Listed here are 26 T cell receptor beta chains from one sample, sequenced in a study of T cell responses to AZD1222 COVID-19 vaccine. TCRdb's table, derived via immunoSEQ multiplex PCR, lists solely in-frame clones and lacks some. The sample yields tens of thousands of clones, 65% to 80% seen once. Sequencing used peripheral blood, obtained on day 0 of MenACWY control vaccination. The receptors shown here come from an adult in good health.

This clone was counted a few times. The CDR3 coding sequence is TGTGCCAGCAGCCACCGGACAGGGAATTACGATGAAAAACTGTTTTTT. This codes for CASSHRTGNYDEKLFF. The V gene is TRBV5-6, the J gene TRBJ1-4, with TRBD1 matching over 8 bases. V was clipped by 4 bases and J by 6 bases; unmatched bases: 11. From germline, CDR1 is SGHDT and CDR2 YYEEEE. The CDR3 spans 16 residues.

The CDR3 region has the DNA TGCGCCAGCAGCTGGACAGGGGGAAATTCACCCCTCCACTTT. Translation gives CASSWTGGNSPLHF. This chain uses TRBV5-1 with TRBJ1-6, with TRBD1 matching over 10 bases. The CDR3 sequence is 14 residues long. The ends lost 3 bases at V and 7 bases at J; junction bases unmatched: 1. The V gene's germline CDR1 is SGHRS and CDR2 YFSETQ.

The CDR3 here is CASSEQISGNTIYF. CDR3 coding DNA: TGTGCCAGCAGCGAACAGATCTCTGGAAACACCATATATTTT. V is TRBV9 and J is TRBJ1-3, with D hard to call. CDR3 size: 14 residues. Germline V gene sequence: CDR1 SGDLS, CDR2 YYNGEE. Trimming took off 3 bases at V and 0 bases at J, with 7 bases between the two ends.

The V call is TRBV2, the J call TRBJ2-5; D is tentatively TRBD1 or TRBD2 (7 bases each). Trimming cost V 4 bases and J 5 bases, with 14 bases left between them. Looked up from germline, CDR1 is SNHLY and CDR2 is FYNNEI. CDR3 size: 14 residues. Written as DNA, the CDR3 is TGTGCCAGCAGTGGGGAGGGGGCGCAGGAGACCCAGTACTTC. The encoded protein is CASSGEGAQETQYF.

This chain uses TRBV24-1 with TRBJ2-1; TRBD2 aligns across 7 bases. J was trimmed by 6 bases and V by 5 bases; bases with no gene match: 6. This CDR3 has 14 residues. Germline lookup yields CDR1 KGHDR and CDR2 SFDVKD. DNA for the CDR3: TGTGCCACCAGTGGAGCGGGAACTTTCAATGAGCAGTTCTTC. Amino acids: CATSGAGTFNEQFF.

J is TRBJ1-3 and V is TRBV29-1; D perhaps matches TRBD1 (5 bases). This CDR3 spans 15 amino acids. Germline loops: CDR1 SQVTM, CDR2 ANQGSEA. The V end was cut by 5 bases, the J end by 6 bases, with 20 bases between. CDR3 sequence: CSVTGTPEDANTIYF. The CDR3, as DNA: TGCAGCGTTACCGGGACTCCCGAGGACGCAAACACCATATATTTT.

The DNA of the CDR3 is TGTGCCAGCAGCGTAGAGGGAAGGTTCTGGGGGGCGGGAACTGAAGCTTTCTTT. Translating it yields CASSVEGRFWGAGTEAFF. The chain uses TRBV9 and TRBJ1-1, with D perhaps matching TRBD1 (6 bases). This CDR3 comprises 18 residues. V shed 0 bases and J shed 5 bases, with 23 bases lying between them. CDR1 is SGDLS, CDR2 YYNGEE, per germline.

The chain carries TRBV6-5 and TRBJ2-2; D gene ambiguous. CDR1 and CDR2 (germline): MNHEY, SVGAGI. CDR3 length: 13 amino acids. V lost 5 bases and J 9 bases, leaving 13 bases between the germline ends. CDR3 sequence reads: CASSLGLPWELFF. The CDR3 bases are TGTGCCAGCAGTCTGGGGTTACCTTGGGAGCTGTTTTTT.

The V call is TRBV5-4, the J call TRBJ1-1, with 7 bases identical to TRBD1. From germline, CDR1 is SGHNT and CDR2 YYREEE (reference sequence). The CDR3 is made up of 15 amino acids. The trim removed 4 bases at V and 1 base at J, leaving 7 bases unmatched. CDR3 in DNA: TGTGCCAGCAGCCCTTTGGACAGGACGAACACTGAAGCTTTCTTT. Translated: CASSPLDRTNTEAFF.

The genes are TRBV6-5 and TRBJ1-2, with TRBD1 identical over 9 bases. This CDR3 is 13 amino acids long. The V gene end was trimmed by 5 bases and the J gene end by 6 bases; junction bases not matched to a gene: 4. Germline assignment: CDR1 MNHEY and CDR2 SVGAGI. The CDR3 DNA reads TGTGCCAGCAGTCACAGGGGGCGCGATGGCTACACCTTC. It yields the protein CASSHRGRDGYTF.

This chain links TRBV11-2 with TRBJ2-3; 8 bases are a match to TRBD2. The CDR3 length is 15 residues. Germline CDR1 is SGHAT and CDR2 is FQNNGV. Trimming at V came to 6 bases and at J to 6 bases, leaving 11 bases not matched to a gene. The CDR3 sequence: CASRVGGARRDTQYF. The CDR3 bases are TGTGCCAGCAGAGTCGGGGGGGCCCGCCGGGATACGCAGTATTTT.

The gene calls are TRBV2 and TRBJ1-1; D not resolved. The CDR3 sequence is 14 residues long. Trimming removed 10 bases from V and 3 bases from J, with 18 bases in between. Looked up from germline, CDR1 is SNHLY and CDR2 is FYNNEI. CDR3 DNA: TGTGCCACCCGACCCACAGCTATGTACACTGAAGCTTTCTTT. Protein product: CATRPTAMYTEAFF.

The chain couples TRBV19 to TRBJ1-2, with D unclear. CDR3 length: 14 residues. V was clipped by 1 base and J by 0 bases, with 6 bases between them. The germline gives CDR1 LNHDA, CDR2 SQIVND (reference sequence). The CDR3 sequence is CASSIGQTNYGYTF. CDR3 bases: TGTGCCAGTAGTATAGGGCAGACTAACTATGGCTACACCTTC. The full variable domain, in which reference TRBV19 and TRBJ1-2 provide the parts outside the CDR3, is DGGITQSPKYLFRKEGQNVTLSCEQNLNHDAMYWYRQDPGQGLRLIYYSQIVNDFQKGDIAEGYSVSREKKESFPLTVTSAQKNPTAFYLCASSIGQTNYGYTFGSGTRLTVV.

The CDR3 sequence is CASSLAGGQYNEQFF. The CDR3, as DNA: TGTGCCAGCAGCTTAGCAGGGGGACAGTACAATGAGCAGTTCTTC. This chain joins TRBV5-4 and TRBJ2-1, with 7 bases lining up with TRBD1. CDR1 is SGHNT and CDR2 is YYREEE in the germline V gene (reference sequence). V shed 2 bases and J 4 bases; nucleotides not matched to a gene: 6. This CDR3 comprises 15 residues.

CDR3 in DNA: TGTGCCAGCAGCTTGGGGGCGCGAGGCGAAAAACTGTTTTTT. This translates into CASSLGARGEKLFF. This rearrangement joins TRBV5-5 to TRBJ1-4; D gene unclear. CDR1 and CDR2 (germline): SGHKS, YYEKEE (reference sequence). V was pared by 0 bases and J by 8 bases, with 11 bases between. The CDR3 length is 14 residues. Full variable domain (rest looked up from reference TRBV5-5 and TRBJ1-4): DAGVTQSPTHLIKTRGQQVTLRCSPISGHKSVSWYQQVLGQGPQFIFQYYEKEERGRGNFPDRFSARQFPNYSSELNVNALLLGDSALYLCASSLGARGEKLFFGSGTQLSVL.

The rearrangement uses TRBV20-1 and TRBJ2-2, with 11 nucleotides matching TRBD2. The CDR3 has 18 amino acids. Germline V gene data show CDR1 as DFQATT and CDR2 as SNEGSKA (reference sequence). Trimming removed 3 bases from V and 2 bases from J; junction bases left unmatched: 11. CDR3 region: CSASVGASGGTNTGELFF. The CDR3 nucleotides are TGCAGTGCTAGTGTCGGGGCTAGCGGGGGGACTAACACCGGGGAGCTGTTTTTT.

The chain combines TRBV7-8 with TRBJ2-2, with 7 bases aligning to TRBD1. The CDR3 has 14 amino acids. Trimming removed 5 bases from V and 6 bases from J; junction bases left unmatched: 6. Germline V gene lookup returns CDR1 SGHVS and CDR2 FQNEAQ. CDR3: CASSHIQGSGELFF. CDR3 sequence (DNA): TGTGCCAGCAGCCATATACAGGGGTCCGGGGAGCTGTTTTTT.

V usage is TRBV4-1 and J usage is TRBJ1-2; D gene ambiguous. The CDR3 is 14 residues long. The V end was cut by 3 bases, the J end by 4 bases, with 12 bases between. The germline CDR1 and CDR2 sequences are MGHRA and YSYEKL. The CDR3 loop reads CASSHASAVYGYTF. CDR3 bases: TGCGCCAGCAGCCACGCCTCGGCGGTCTATGGCTACACCTTC.

This chain links TRBV28 with TRBJ1-2; 7 bases match TRBD1. The ends lost 5 bases at V and 5 bases at J; junction bases unmatched: 5. Germline V lookup: CDR1 MDHEN, CDR2 SYDVKM. CDR3 length: 13 amino acids. This CDR3 reads CASSEGQQYGYTF. Written as DNA, the CDR3 is TGTGCCAGCAGTGAGGGACAGCAGTATGGCTACACCTTC.

In its sample, this clone ranks as medium-sized (0.01 to 0.1%). The rearrangement links TRBV2 to TRBJ2-5; TRBD1 matches 7 bases. CDR3 length equals 13 residues. The V segment lost 7 bases and the J segment 4 bases; nucleotides outside the gene matches: 6. The germline V gene has CDR1 SNHLY and CDR2 FYNNEI. The CDR3 DNA reads TGTGCCAGCACGGGACAGTTAGGAGAGACCCAGTACTTC. Protein product: CASTGQLGETQYF.

This sequence joins TRBV2 and TRBJ2-5; D is ambiguous. Germline V gene lookup returns CDR1 SNHLY and CDR2 FYNNEI. The CDR3 has 11 residues. Trimming left V 0 bases short and J 8 bases short, with 4 bases between. CDR3 DNA sequence: TGTGCCAGCAGTGAAGCGTCCACCCAGTACTTC. As protein: CASSEASTQYF.

This clone was seen more than once but under ten times. The chain uses TRBV28 and TRBJ1-1, with D hard to call. The V gene lost 7 bases and the J gene lost 4 bases, with 10 bases spanning the gap. There are 12 residues in the CDR3. Germline loops: CDR1 MDHEN, CDR2 SYDVKM. CDR3 sequence: CASISGSTEAFF. The CDR3 DNA sequence: TGTGCCAGCATCAGCGGGAGCACTGAAGCTTTCTTT.

The rearrangement uses TRBV4-2 and TRBJ1-2, with TRBD1 matching 7 bases. V lost 1 base and J lost 2; bases outside the gene matches: 13. This CDR3 has 18 amino acids. Germline V gene sequence: CDR1 LGHNA, CDR2 YNFKEQ. CDR3 sequence reads: CASSQAPRDRAQNYGYTF. CDR3 in DNA: TGTGCCAGCAGCCAAGCGCCGAGAGACAGGGCCCAAAACTATGGCTACACCTTC.

V gene TRBV18 combines with J gene TRBJ2-1, with TRBD1 identical over 8 bases. The length of the CDR3 is 12 residues. After removal of 5 bases from V and 8 bases from J, the junction contained 2 bases not matched to a gene. CDR1 is KGHSH, CDR2 LQKENI, per germline. The CDR3 spells CASSGQGYEQFF. The CDR3 region has the DNA TGTGCCAGCTCAGGACAGGGATATGAGCAGTTCTTC. The full variable domain, with the rest looked up from reference TRBV18 and TRBJ2-1, is NAGVMQNPRHLVRRRGQEARLRCSPMKGHSHVYWYRQLPEEGLKFMVYLQKENIIDESGMPKERFSAEFPKEGPSILRIQQVVRGDSAAYFCASSGQGYEQFFGPGTRLTVL.

By frequency in the sample, this clone is medium-sized (0.01 to 0.1%). V is TRBV29-1 and J is TRBJ2-7; TRBD2 aligns across 9 bases. Germline V gene lookup returns CDR1 SQVTM and CDR2 ANQGSEA. There are 10 residues in the CDR3. After removal of 7 bases from V and 10 bases from J, the junction contained 5 bases not matched to a gene. The CDR3 bases are TGCAGCGCGTATAGCGGGAGACAGTACTTC. Translation: CSAYSGRQYF.

This clone turned up a few times. This chain connects TRBV4-2 to TRBJ2-1; 11 bases fit TRBD2. Germline CDR1 and CDR2: LGHNA and YNFKEQ. Trimming at V came to 4 bases and at J to 4 bases, leaving 9 bases not matched to a gene. The CDR3 has 17 residues. CDR3 sequence: CASSPQTSGEPYNEQFF. Here the CDR3 DNA reads TGTGCCAGCAGCCCTCAGACTAGCGGGGAGCCATACAATGAGCAGTTCTTC.